The T cell receptor beta chain under discussion was sequenced for a study of blood T cell repertoires in COVID-19 (dated by TCRdb to about 2020). Turning to the overall study: Samples covering the acute and convalescent phases of COVID-19 were provided by collaborators in the United States, Italy and Spain. Samples were obtained from the ongoing ImmuneRACE study (first 160 participants) and from approximately 1,200 subjects provided by 6 global collaborators. Nearly every sample came with metadata listing a de-identified subject ID, COVID-19 status, age in years and sex. The prospective study material was composed of cDNA or gDNA derived from T cells, B-cell-depleted T cells, or PBMCs. The repertoires were made available in a free public database intended to serve as a resource for research on the immune response to SARS-CoV-2. The dataset comprised deeply sampled blood TCRbeta repertoires from subjects exposed to, actively infected with, or recovered from COVID-19. Where HLA class I and class II types were available, the types were taken from metadata supplied by the sample provider, not from assay-based typing.

The immunoSEQ Assay, a bias-controlled multiplex PCR, was used to amplify TCRbeta CDR3 regions from genomic DNA. Per the original workflow: Within the assay, amplification of reference gene primers was used to estimate how many nucleated cells each sample contained. To quantify the absolute abundance of each unique TCRbeta CDR3 rearrangement, sequence reads were collapsed and filtered. For each sample, productive Simpson clonality was calculated by taking the square root of Simpson's diversity index across productive rearrangements. Sourced from immuneACCESS, this table was stored by TCRdb with only in-frame sequences that have V and J called. A share of the clones is absent; for the studies checked, an unresolved V gene accounts for under half, and the remainder has no known explanation. The DNA gave D and trimming, while V, J and clone size come from that table. For this sample there are 300,000 to 500,000 clones; approximately 87% appear just once. Around 0.91% of the sample belongs to the ten largest clones.

General study outcomes and caveats: How much clinical and demographic metadata was included differed by source and by participant, and the metadata was provided uncurated.

In the prospective study, participants were roughly 18 to 89 years old, resided in about two dozen geographic areas of the United States, and were enrolled through a virtual design. In the prospective study, participants were assigned to cohorts based on the clinical history participants reported in a screening survey and a study questionnaire. Mobile phlebotomists in the prospective study collected whole blood, serum and a nasopharyngeal or oropharyngeal swab from every participant. Prospective study participants could optionally give additional blood draws and questionnaires over an approximately two-month period. Prospective study blood samples were shipped either frozen or at room temperature before DNA extraction. Comment on this clone: The specificity of this receptor is unknown. Qualities for individual bases were not recorded, and no much larger clone is one base off.

A distance of 20 bases separates the germline ends of V and J, which lose 3 bases and 3 bases respectively. CDR1 is given as LNHDA and CDR2 as SQIVND, both from the germline V gene (reference sequence). The CDR3 measures 18 amino acids from cysteine to phenylalanine. Just CDR3 DNA is preserved here, 54 bases in frame from base 1. The receptor was isolated from a woman aged 25 to 39 with acute COVID-19. Rearrangement joined TRBV19 to TRBJ1-4; TRBD1 is a weak D gene call, 6 bases matching. The sample taken for sequencing was PBMCs or T cells enriched from blood (not recorded which). The sequenced DNA is TGTGCCAGTAGTATCGCGACAGGCTTAACAGTGGCTAATGAAAAACTGTTTTTT. Its translation reads: CASSIATGLTVANEKLFF.